The 20 T cell receptor beta chains below come from one sample, sequenced in a study of blood T cells in healthy people across ages. Next came a second PCR, run for about 6 to 12 cycles, which used a sample-barcoded 5' primer along with a J-beta primer mix. TCRdb called the 5' RACE reads again in MiXCR, with one record for every CDR3 protein. The sample carries around 790,000 distinct CDR3 sequences, under 45% recorded once. The sequencing sample was made of blood. Receptors were obtained from a man in his 60s in good health.

As to this clonotype: A much larger clone sits a single nucleotide away, making a read error possible. The CDR3 DNA is TGTGCCAGTAGTATTCAGGGCAATGAGCAGTACTTC. Its protein is CASSIQGNEQYF. This chain uses TRBV19 with TRBJ2-5, with D possibly being TRBD1 (5 bases). V lost 3 bases to trimming and J lost 11 bases, with 13 bases between them. Germline CDR1 and CDR2: LNHDA and SQIVND (reference sequence). This CDR3 has 12 amino acids.

The CDR3 bases are TGTGCCAGCAGTTTGAGCAGGGTAGATGGCTACACCTTC. Encoded protein: CASSLSRVDGYTF. The rearrangement joins TRBV27 to TRBJ1-2; possibly TRBD1 for D (5 bases). Trimming removed 3 bases at V and 6 bases at J, with 11 bases between. In germline, CDR1 is MNHEY, CDR2 SMNVEV (reference sequence). The CDR3 totals 13 residues.

V and J are TRBV27 and TRBJ2-3; 7 nucleotides line up with TRBD2. Germline V gene lookup returns CDR1 MNHEY and CDR2 SMNVEV (reference sequence). The J segment lost 2 bases and the V segment lost 8 bases, leaving 10 bases of the junction unmatched. The length of the CDR3 is 15 residues. The CDR3 protein is CASAITGGYTDTQYF. The CDR3 nucleotides read TGTGCCAGCGCGATCACGGGGGGATACACAGATACGCAGTATTTT.

In its sample, this clonotype was seen a few times. The gene calls are TRBV20-1 and TRBJ2-5, with TRBD1 matching 7 bases. From germline, CDR1 is DFQATT and CDR2 SNEGSKA (reference sequence). Trimming removed 6 bases from V and 2 bases from J; junction bases left unmatched: 3. There are 12 residues in the CDR3. The chain's CDR3 is CSATGEQETQYF. In nucleotides, the CDR3 is TGCAGTGCAACAGGGGAACAAGAGACCCAGTACTTC.

J is TRBJ1-4 and V is TRBV20-1; no definite D call. V dropped 1 base and J dropped 6 bases, with 12 bases sitting between them. The CDR3 runs 14 residues. The germline gives CDR1 DFQATT, CDR2 SNEGSKA (reference sequence). The CDR3 region has the DNA TGCAGTGCTAGAGCCACCCTTGGGGATGAAAAACTGTTTTTT. Residues: CSARATLGDEKLFF.

V gene TRBV6-6 combines with J gene TRBJ2-3; TRBD1 or TRBD2 may be the D gene (6 bases each). Germline V CDR1 and CDR2: MNHNY, SVGAGI (reference sequence). Trimming pared 4 bases from V and 5 bases from J, leaving 13 bases between. The length of the CDR3 is 14 residues. The CDR3 region is CASSSGGRGDTQYF. CDR3 nucleotide sequence: TGTGCCAGCAGTTCCGGGGGCCGAGGAGATACGCAGTATTTT.

This clonotype was seen just once. Given a much more abundant clone one base away, this may be a read error. The chain combines TRBV7-2 with TRBJ2-5; no reliable D call. Germline lookup yields CDR1 SGHTA and CDR2 FQGNSA. The CDR3 is 15 residues long. The ends were cut back, 0 bases at V and 11 bases at J, with 19 bases in the middle. CDR3 in DNA: TGTGCCAGCAGCTTAGCGCATCGGGCCCCCTACAAGCAGTACTTC. This gives the protein CASSLAHRAPYKQYF.

The rearrangement uses TRBV5-1 and TRBJ2-3; TRBD2 matches 7 bases. The CDR3 contains 16 residues. J was trimmed by 6 bases and V by 4 bases; bases with no gene match: 14. Germline V lookup: CDR1 SGHRS, CDR2 YFSETQ. CDR3 sequence: CASSPNTGAGGDTQYF. The CDR3 nucleotides are TGCGCCAGCAGCCCCAACACGGGCGCCGGGGGGGATACGCAGTATTTT.

The chain employs TRBV3-1 and TRBJ2-1, with D tentatively TRBD1 (6 bases). V was trimmed by 5 bases and J by 3 bases, leaving 11 bases between them. This CDR3 has 14 residues. Germline CDR1 is LGHDT and CDR2 is YNNKEL (reference sequence). The DNA of the CDR3 is TGTGCCAGCAGCGGGGGCACGCGCTACAATGAGCAGTTCTTC. Residues: CASSGGTRYNEQFF.

The chain is built from TRBV14 and TRBJ1-6; perhaps TRBD1 as D (6 bases). Germline V gene data show CDR1 as SGHDN and CDR2 as FVKESK. V was pared by 4 bases and J by 0 bases, with 13 bases between. There are 17 residues in the CDR3. The CDR3 reads CASSLGQKSSYNSPLHF. CDR3 bases: TGTGCCAGCAGCCTCGGACAGAAGAGCTCCTATAATTCACCCCTCCACTTT.

CDR3 loop: CASSSVGRDTQYF. Here the CDR3 DNA reads TGTGCCAGCAGCTCCGTTGGTCGTGATACGCAGTATTTT. The J gene is TRBJ2-3, the V gene TRBV7-2; D is unresolved. The germline V gene encodes CDR1 SGHTA and CDR2 FQGNSA. The V end lost 4 bases, the J end lost 6 bases, and 11 bases lay between the germline ends. CDR3 length: 13 residues.

The chain carries TRBV3-1 and TRBJ2-5; the match to TRBD2 covers 9 bases. The CDR3 has 18 residues. The V gene's germline CDR1 is LGHDT and CDR2 YNNKEL (reference sequence). V shed 3 bases, J shed 2 bases, and the junction held 13 bases outside the gene matches. In DNA, the CDR3 is TGTGCCAGCAGCCAGTCCGGGGTGCGGGGGGGCAGACAAGAGACCCAGTACTTC. It encodes CASSQSGVRGGRQETQYF.

The J gene is TRBJ1-5, the V gene TRBV6-2 or TRBV6-3; tentative D call: TRBD1 (5 bases). Looked up from germline, CDR1 is MNHEY and CDR2 is SVGEGT. V lost 2 bases and J 3 bases, leaving 11 bases between the germline ends. The CDR3 has 15 residues. CDR3 in amino acids: CASSYAGHDNQPQHF. CDR3 DNA: TGTGCCAGCAGTTACGCAGGACACGACAATCAGCCCCAGCATTTT.

The V gene is TRBV20-1, the J gene TRBJ2-5; the match to TRBD2 covers 7 bases. Judging by the DNA end, TRBJ2-7 fits better; the J call may be wrong. The CDR3 spans 15 residues. Per germline, CDR1 DFQATT and CDR2 SNEGSKA (reference sequence). Here the CDR3 reads CSAPDERGPTYEQYF. The CDR3 DNA reads as TGCAGTGCCCCCGACGAGCGGGGCCCAACCTACGAGCAGTACTTC.

In this sample, this clonotype turned up once. The chain employs TRBV12-3 or TRBV12-4 and TRBJ2-3; 9 bases are a match to TRBD2. Unmatched junction bases numbered 7, after V lost 5 bases and J lost 4 bases. The CDR3 loop spans 15 amino acids. The CDR3 DNA follows: TGTGCCAGCAGTGGCCAAGCGGGGGGCTCAGATACGCAGTATTTT. This codes for CASSGQAGGSDTQYF.

This clonotype has only a few counts. The chain recombines TRBV12-3 or TRBV12-4 with TRBJ1-1; D uncertain. The CDR3 runs to 14 residues. Between the trimmed V and J ends, which lost 7 bases and 0 bases, there was a span of 12 bases. The CDR3 coding sequence is TGTGCCAGCACCTGGGTGGGCATGAACACTGAAGCTTTCTTT. It translates to CASTWVGMNTEAFF.

This chain links TRBV9 with TRBJ2-5; D unclear. Gene TRBJ2-7 matches the end of the DNA better, so the J call may be wrong. This CDR3 spans 12 amino acids. Germline V gene data show CDR1 as SGDLS and CDR2 as YYNGEE. The CDR3 nucleotides read TGTGCCAGCAGCGTAGACGGAGACGAGCAGTACTTC. The encoded protein is CASSVDGDEQYF.

This clonotype has a handful of counts. A much larger clone lies a single base off, so this may be a read error. The chain employs TRBV11-2 and TRBJ2-1, with TRBD1 as a possible D gene (6 bases). Germline CDR1 and CDR2: SGHAT and FQNNGV. This CDR3 spans 13 amino acids. Trimming left V 5 bases short and J 6 bases short, with 11 bases between. The CDR3: CASSPDRLNEQFF. DNA for the CDR3: TGTGCCAGCAGCCCCGACAGGCTCAATGAGCAGTTCTTC.

The CDR3, as DNA: TGTGCCAGCAGTGGCCGGACAGGGGAGGCCACAGATACGCAGTATTTT. Protein sequence: CASSGRTGEATDTQYF. V usage is TRBV25-1 and J usage is TRBJ2-3, with 9 bases fitting TRBD1. The CDR3 is 16 amino acids. From germline, CDR1 is MGHDK and CDR2 SYGVNS. J gave up 2 bases and V 4 bases, and 7 bases lay outside the gene matches.

This clonotype came up once. CDR3 sequence: CASSFRSLAGEQRPNTGELFF. CDR3 DNA sequence: TGTGCCAGCAGCTTCAGAAGCCTAGCGGGGGAACAACGCCCGAACACCGGGGAGCTGTTTTTT. J is TRBJ2-2 and V is TRBV11-2; 10 bases agree with TRBD2. This CDR3 is 21 amino acids long. Germline V gene lookup returns CDR1 SGHAT and CDR2 FQNNGV. V shed 3 bases and J 0 bases; nucleotides not matched to a gene: 16.